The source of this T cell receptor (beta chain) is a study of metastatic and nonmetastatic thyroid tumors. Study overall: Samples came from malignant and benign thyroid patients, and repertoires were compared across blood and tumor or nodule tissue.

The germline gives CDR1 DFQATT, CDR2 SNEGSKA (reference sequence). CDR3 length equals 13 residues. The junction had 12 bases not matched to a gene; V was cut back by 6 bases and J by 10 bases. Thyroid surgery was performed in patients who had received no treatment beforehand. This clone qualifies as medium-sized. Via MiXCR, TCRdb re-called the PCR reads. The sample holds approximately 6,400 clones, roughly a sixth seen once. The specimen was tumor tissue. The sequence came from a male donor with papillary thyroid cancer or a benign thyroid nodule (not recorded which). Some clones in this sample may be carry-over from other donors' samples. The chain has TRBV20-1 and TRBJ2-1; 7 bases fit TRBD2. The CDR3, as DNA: TGCAGTGCCACAGGACTGGGGGGGGTCGAGCAGTTCTTC. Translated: CSATGLGGVEQFF.